This is a list of T cell receptor beta chains from one sample in a study of PD-L1 blockade in urothelial cancer. Profiling relied on immunoSEQ multiplex PCR, and the TCRdb table lists in-frame clones only, not all of them. This sample carries under 70,000 clones, 81% of them seen once, and the ten largest clones take 1.5% to 2%. The sequencing here drew on PBMCs, taken around atezolizumab (anti-PD-L1) treatment. Receptors originate from a man between 65 and 85 years old with urothelial cancer. Each CDR3 is given with its conserved first and last residue. A D gene is named only where the DNA matches it firmly. Clone size is stated in some rows and not others, as once, few, many or a class when expanded.

v_gene: TRBV9; abundance: .; d_gene: .; j_gene: TRBJ2-3; CDR3nt: TGTGCCAGCAGCGTCAAGAGGACGGGGACAGATACGCAGTATTTT; CDR3aa: CASSVKRTGTDTQYF
v_gene: TRBV6-1; abundance: .; d_gene: .; j_gene: TRBJ1-1; CDR3nt: TGTGCCAGCAGGAGGGTTGCGAACACTGAAGCTTTCTTT; CDR3aa: CASRRVANTEAFF
v_gene: TRBV27; abundance: .; d_gene: .; j_gene: TRBJ1-2; CDR3nt: TGTGCCAGCAGTTTACAGGGTAACTATGGCTACACCTTC; CDR3aa: CASSLQGNYGYTF
v_gene: TRBV5-1; abundance: .; d_gene: TRBD1; j_gene: TRBJ1-5; CDR3nt: TGCGCCAGCAGCTTGAACAGGGGGGATCAGCCCCAGCATTTT; CDR3aa: CASSLNRGDQPQHF
v_gene: TRBV20-1; abundance: .; d_gene: .; j_gene: TRBJ2-3; CDR3nt: TGCAGTGCCCAGGGTTCAGATACGCAGTATTTT; CDR3aa: CSAQGSDTQYF
v_gene: TRBV6-1; abundance: .; d_gene: TRBD1; j_gene: TRBJ1-2; CDR3nt: TGTGCCGGAACAGGGGTAAATGCGGGAGGCTACACCTTC; CDR3aa: CAGTGVNAGGYTF
v_gene: TRBV19; abundance: once; d_gene: TRBD1; j_gene: TRBJ1-1; CDR3nt: TGTGCCAGTAGTGACAGGGGGGACACTGAAGCTTTCTTT; CDR3aa: CASSDRGDTEAFF
v_gene: TRBV2; abundance: many; d_gene: .; j_gene: TRBJ2-2; CDR3nt: TGTGCCAGTTATTTAGCGGAGAACACCGGGGAGCTGTTTTTT; CDR3aa: CASYLAENTGELFF
v_gene: TRBV5-4; abundance: .; d_gene: TRBD1; j_gene: TRBJ1-1; CDR3nt: TGTGCCAGCAGCCCGGACGGACAGGGTGAGACCGATGAAGCTTTCTTT; CDR3aa: CASSPDGQGETDEAFF
v_gene: TRBV9; abundance: .; d_gene: .; j_gene: TRBJ2-1; CDR3nt: TGTGCCAGCAGCCCTTCGCAAAGGGGTCTGGATGAGCAGTTCTTC; CDR3aa: CASSPSQRGLDEQFF
v_gene: TRBV10-3; abundance: .; d_gene: TRBD2; j_gene: TRBJ2-3; CDR3nt: TGTGCCATCAAGGGACGACTAGCGCATCACCCGAACGATACGCAGTATTTT; CDR3aa: CAIKGRLAHHPNDTQYF
v_gene: TRBV7-9; abundance: .; d_gene: .; j_gene: TRBJ1-2; CDR3nt: TGTGCCAGCAGCCCCCCGGTCGGGAATTGGGACTATGGCTACACCTTC; CDR3aa: CASSPPVGNWDYGYTF
v_gene: TRBV19; abundance: .; d_gene: TRBD1; j_gene: TRBJ1-5; CDR3nt: TGTGCCAGTAGTACCAACCTGGACAGGCCTAGCAATCAGCCCCAGCATTTT; CDR3aa: CASSTNLDRPSNQPQHF
v_gene: TRBV5-6; abundance: .; d_gene: .; j_gene: TRBJ1-2; CDR3nt: TGTGCCAGCAGCTTGGAGCTCTCACCATACTATGGCTACACCTTC; CDR3aa: CASSLELSPYYGYTF
v_gene: TRBV19; abundance: .; d_gene: TRBD2; j_gene: TRBJ2-5; CDR3nt: TGTGCCAGTAGTCCGGGACTAGGGGGGGGAGAGACCCAGTACTTC; CDR3aa: CASSPGLGGGETQYF
v_gene: TRBV5-4; abundance: .; d_gene: .; j_gene: TRBJ1-1; CDR3nt: TGTGCCAGCAGCTTGACTATGGAGACTGAAGCTTTCTTT; CDR3aa: CASSLTMETEAFF
v_gene: TRBV19; abundance: once; d_gene: .; j_gene: TRBJ2-3; CDR3nt: TGTGCCAGTAGTATAGTTCTTAGCGCAAGCACAGATACGCAGTATTTT; CDR3aa: CASSIVLSASTDTQYF
v_gene: TRBV9; abundance: few; d_gene: .; j_gene: TRBJ1-5; CDR3nt: TGTGCCAGCTCTGAGAACGGCAATCAGCCCCAGCATTTT; CDR3aa: CASSENGNQPQHF
v_gene: TRBV11-3; abundance: .; d_gene: .; j_gene: TRBJ2-7; CDR3nt: TGTGCCAGCAGCTCTTATGGTCAGGGGAAAGGATACGAGCAGTACTTC; CDR3aa: CASSSYGQGKGYEQYF
v_gene: TRBV6-5; abundance: once; d_gene: TRBD2; j_gene: TRBJ2-1; CDR3nt: TGTGCCAGCAGTTGGGGGGGTCTGGTAAACAATGAGCAGTTCTTC; CDR3aa: CASSWGGLVNNEQFF
v_gene: TRBV6-1; abundance: .; d_gene: TRBD1; j_gene: TRBJ2-2; CDR3nt: TGTGCCGGCCAGGGACAGGGGGCCACCGGGGAGCTGTTTTTT; CDR3aa: CAGQGQGATGELFF
v_gene: TRBV4-3; abundance: .; d_gene: .; j_gene: TRBJ2-5; CDR3nt: TGCGCCAGCAGCCAAGATTTGGGGGGAGGAGAGACCCAGTACTTC; CDR3aa: CASSQDLGGGETQYF
v_gene: TRBV4-2; abundance: .; d_gene: TRBD2; j_gene: TRBJ2-1; CDR3nt: TGTGCCAGCAGCTCTATAAAAGGACTAGCGGGAGAAAATGAGCAGTTCTTC; CDR3aa: CASSSIKGLAGENEQFF
v_gene: TRBV10-3; abundance: few; d_gene: .; j_gene: TRBJ2-5; CDR3nt: TGTGCCACTGGCTCAGAGCGAGAGACCCAGTACTTC; CDR3aa: CATGSERETQYF
v_gene: TRBV27; abundance: once; d_gene: TRBD1; j_gene: TRBJ2-7; CDR3nt: TGTGCCAGCAGTTTGCAGGGGGCCTACGAGCAGTACTTC; CDR3aa: CASSLQGAYEQYF
v_gene: TRBV2; abundance: .; d_gene: .; j_gene: TRBJ2-3; CDR3nt: TGTGCCTTAGGGGGAGCTAATGGTTTACTGGGGGCAGATACGCAGTATTTT; CDR3aa: CALGGANGLLGADTQYF
v_gene: TRBV5-1; abundance: .; d_gene: .; j_gene: TRBJ2-2; CDR3nt: TGCGCCAGCAGCCAAAACTCTAACAGGGCGCTGGATTCCGGGGAGCTGTTTTTT; CDR3aa: CASSQNSNRALDSGELFF
v_gene: TRBV18; abundance: .; d_gene: .; j_gene: TRBJ2-5; CDR3nt: TGTGCCAGCTCATTAGAGCTAGGTGTCAATTACTTC; CDR3aa: CASSLELGVNYF
v_gene: TRBV28; abundance: .; d_gene: TRBD2; j_gene: TRBJ2-1; CDR3nt: TGTGCCAGCAGTTTCCTATCTAGCGGGAGAGGGGATGAGCAGTTCTTC; CDR3aa: CASSFLSSGRGDEQFF
v_gene: TRBV9; abundance: few; d_gene: .; j_gene: TRBJ1-1; CDR3nt: TGTGCCAGCAGCCCCCGGGGGGGAAGCGCTGAAGCTTTCTTT; CDR3aa: CASSPRGGSAEAFF
v_gene: TRBV7-3; abundance: .; d_gene: TRBD1; j_gene: TRBJ2-4; CDR3nt: TGTGCCAGCAGCCCAGCGTCACAGGGGACGGCCAAAAACATTCAGTACTTC; CDR3aa: CASSPASQGTAKNIQYF
v_gene: TRBV2; abundance: .; d_gene: .; j_gene: TRBJ1-5; CDR3nt: TGTGCCAGCAGTGTTGTCTCGTCCGGGGGGCCCCAGCATTTT; CDR3aa: CASSVVSSGGPQHF
v_gene: TRBV28; abundance: .; d_gene: .; j_gene: TRBJ1-1; CDR3nt: TGTGCCAGCCTCCTCGGGGTGAACACTGAAGCTTTCTTT; CDR3aa: CASLLGVNTEAFF
v_gene: TRBV29-1; abundance: .; d_gene: TRBD2; j_gene: TRBJ2-7; CDR3nt: TGCAGCGTTGGACTAGCGGGCTCCTACGAGCAGTACTTC; CDR3aa: CSVGLAGSYEQYF
v_gene: TRBV4-2; abundance: .; d_gene: .; j_gene: TRBJ2-3; CDR3nt: TGTGCCAGCAGAAAGGGGCTAGATACGCAGTATTTT; CDR3aa: CASRKGLDTQYF
v_gene: TRBV15; abundance: .; d_gene: .; j_gene: TRBJ1-3; CDR3nt: TGTGCCACCAGCAGAGATGGGGCGGCAGGAAACACCATATATTTT; CDR3aa: CATSRDGAAGNTIYF
v_gene: TRBV28; abundance: .; d_gene: .; j_gene: TRBJ1-4; CDR3nt: TGTGCCAGCAGCCCCCCAGGGAGGATGATTAATGAAAAACTGTTTTTT; CDR3aa: CASSPPGRMINEKLFF
v_gene: TRBV6-5; abundance: .; d_gene: .; j_gene: TRBJ1-2; CDR3nt: TGTGCCAGCAAAGGTTTTGGGGGCTGGGGCTACACCTTC; CDR3aa: CASKGFGGWGYTF
v_gene: TRBV27; abundance: once; d_gene: .; j_gene: TRBJ1-1; CDR3nt: TGTGCCAGCAGCCCTCTTTTGATCGGGGAAAACACTGAAGCTTTCTTT; CDR3aa: CASSPLLIGENTEAFF
v_gene: TRBV7-9; abundance: .; d_gene: TRBD1; j_gene: TRBJ1-1; CDR3nt: TGTGCCAGCAGCTCCTACAGGGGAGGGAACACTGAAGCTTTCTTT; CDR3aa: CASSSYRGGNTEAFF
v_gene: TRBV19; abundance: .; d_gene: TRBD1; j_gene: TRBJ1-5; CDR3nt: TGTGCCAGTAGTATAGTAGGCTATACAGGGGGCGCGAGCAATCAGCCCCAGCATTTT; CDR3aa: CASSIVGYTGGASNQPQHF
v_gene: TRBV5-4; abundance: .; d_gene: .; j_gene: TRBJ2-3; CDR3nt: TGTGCCAGCAGCTCGGGGTCTTCAGACACAGATACGCAGTATTTT; CDR3aa: CASSSGSSDTDTQYF
v_gene: TRBV2; abundance: .; d_gene: TRBD2; j_gene: TRBJ2-1; CDR3nt: TGTGCCAGCAGTGAAACTACTAGCGGATTCTCCTACAATGAGCAGTTCTTC; CDR3aa: CASSETTSGFSYNEQFF
v_gene: TRBV5-4; abundance: .; d_gene: TRBD2; j_gene: TRBJ2-2; CDR3nt: TGTGCCAGCGGACTAAGCGGGAGCGCCGCCGGGGAGCTGTTTTTT; CDR3aa: CASGLSGSAAGELFF
v_gene: TRBV10-2; abundance: .; d_gene: .; j_gene: TRBJ1-2; CDR3nt: TGCGCCAGCAAACTACAGGGATTTCAAGACCCCTATGGCTACACCTTC; CDR3aa: CASKLQGFQDPYGYTF
v_gene: TRBV7-9; abundance: few; d_gene: TRBD2; j_gene: TRBJ2-1; CDR3nt: TGTGCCAGCAGCGAGACTAGCGGGCCTTACAATGAGCAGTTCTTC; CDR3aa: CASSETSGPYNEQFF
v_gene: TRBV7-9; abundance: once; d_gene: .; j_gene: TRBJ2-1; CDR3nt: TGTGCCAGCAGCTTACCCGGGGGGCGAGGCAATGAGCAGTTCTTC; CDR3aa: CASSLPGGRGNEQFF
v_gene: TRBV28; abundance: .; d_gene: .; j_gene: TRBJ1-5; CDR3nt: TGTGCCAGCAGTTTACGACAACTGAGCAATCAGCCCCAGCATTTT; CDR3aa: CASSLRQLSNQPQHF
v_gene: TRBV5-4; abundance: once; d_gene: .; j_gene: TRBJ2-6; CDR3nt: TGTGCCAGCAGCCCTACAGGAACTGGGGCCAACGTCCTGACTTTC; CDR3aa: CASSPTGTGANVLTF
v_gene: TRBV7-6; abundance: .; d_gene: TRBD2; j_gene: TRBJ2-7; CDR3nt: TGTGCCAGCAGCCATTCAGCCGGACTAGTCTACGAGCAGTACTTC; CDR3aa: CASSHSAGLVYEQYF